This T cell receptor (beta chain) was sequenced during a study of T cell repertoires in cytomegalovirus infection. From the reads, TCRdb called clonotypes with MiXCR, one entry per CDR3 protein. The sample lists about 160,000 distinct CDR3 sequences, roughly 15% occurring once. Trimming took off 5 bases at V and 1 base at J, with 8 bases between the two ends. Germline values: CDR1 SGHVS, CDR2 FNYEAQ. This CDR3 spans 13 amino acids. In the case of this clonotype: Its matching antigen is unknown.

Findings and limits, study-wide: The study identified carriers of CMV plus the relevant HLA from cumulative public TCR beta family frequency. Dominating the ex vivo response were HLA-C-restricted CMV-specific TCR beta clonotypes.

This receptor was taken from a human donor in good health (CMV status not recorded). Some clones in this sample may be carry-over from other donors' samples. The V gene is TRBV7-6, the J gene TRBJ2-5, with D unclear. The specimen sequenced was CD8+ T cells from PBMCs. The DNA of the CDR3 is TGTGCCAGCAGCCTATGGATCCAAGAGACCCAGTACTTC. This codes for CASSLWIQETQYF.